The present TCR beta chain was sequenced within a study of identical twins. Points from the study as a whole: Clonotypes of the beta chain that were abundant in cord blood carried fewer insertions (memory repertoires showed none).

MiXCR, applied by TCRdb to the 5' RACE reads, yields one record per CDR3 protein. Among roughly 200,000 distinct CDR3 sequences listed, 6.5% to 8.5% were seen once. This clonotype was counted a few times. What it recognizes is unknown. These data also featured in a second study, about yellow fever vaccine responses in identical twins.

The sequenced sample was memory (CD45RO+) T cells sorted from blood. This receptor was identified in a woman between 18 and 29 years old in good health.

The CDR3 sequence is CASRKDTQYF. The CDR3 DNA follows: TGTGCCAGCAGGAAAGATACGCAGTATTTT. V is TRBV25-1 and J is TRBJ2-3; D call uncertain. Germline V gene data show CDR1 as MGHDK and CDR2 as SYGVNS. Deletions cut 6 bases from V and 5 bases from J, with 3 bases between. The CDR3 sequence is 10 residues long.